A selection of T cell receptor beta chains follows, all from one sample in a study of shared clonotypes between healthy human individuals. Method: immunoSEQ multiplex PCR; TCRdb's copy keeps in-frame clones and lacks some. The sample contains about 960,000 clones, more than 75% of which appear only once. Sequencing was performed on memory CD4+ T cells sorted from blood. The receptor source for this set is a man aged 18-30 years in good health. Both conserved end residues are part of each CDR3. The D gene is left open where the match is weak. Clone size, where shown, is once, few, many, or a class for clones that have expanded.

V	D	J	size	DNA	CDR3
TRBV28	-	TRBJ2-7	-	TGTGCCTCGCAAAGGGGAGCCTACGAGCAGTACTTC	CASQRGAYEQYF
TRBV6-6	-	TRBJ2-1	-	TGTGCCAGCAGTTACCGGGACTTTAATGAGCAGTTCTTC	CASSYRDFNEQFF
TRBV19	TRBD2	TRBJ2-3	-	TGTGCCAGTAGCATTGCAGGGCTTAGCGGGAGGGCCGTGGCAGATACGCAGTATTTT	CASSIAGLSGRAVADTQYF
TRBV25-1	TRBD1	TRBJ2-1	few	TGTGCCAGCAGTTCCTCCACAGGGGTCTCCTACAATGAGCAGTTCTTC	CASSSSTGVSYNEQFF
TRBV27	-	TRBJ2-1	few	TGTGCCAGCAGTTTAGGTTTCGCCTTCAATGAGCAGTTCTTC	CASSLGFAFNEQFF
TRBV28	TRBD1	TRBJ2-1	once	TGTGCCAGCAGGGAGACAGGGACCTACAATGAGCAGTTCTTC	CASRETGTYNEQFF
TRBV7-9	-	TRBJ1-1	-	TGTGCCAGCAGCTTAGTTTCGGGGAGAGAGACTGAAGCTTTCTTT	CASSLVSGRETEAFF
TRBV25-1	TRBD1	TRBJ1-2	once	TGTGCCAGCAGTGAACCGGACAGGACCTATGGCTACACCTTC	CASSEPDRTYGYTF
TRBV4-3	TRBD2	TRBJ2-5	once	TGCGCCAGCAGCCAAGATCAGATACTAGCGGCTACTATTGCCCAAGAGACCCAGTACTTC	CASSQDQILAATIAQETQYF
TRBV18	TRBD2	TRBJ2-7	-	TGTGCCAGCTCACCAGACGGACCGGGGGGGTACGAGCAGTACTTC	CASSPDGPGGYEQYF
TRBV6-5	TRBD2	TRBJ2-1	-	TGTGCCAGCAGCCGCGGCGGGGGGAACAATGAGCAGTTCTTC	CASSRGGGNNEQFF
TRBV7-9	-	TRBJ1-1	-	TGTGCCAGCAGCTTATCCCCTTACACTGAAGCTTTCTTT	CASSLSPYTEAFF
TRBV27	-	TRBJ1-1	few	TGTGCCAGCAGTTTACAGTCGGCAGGGGCGTACACTGAAGCTTTCTTT	CASSLQSAGAYTEAFF
TRBV7-9	-	TRBJ1-1	-	TGTGCCAGCAGCTTAGCGCCTCAGGGGCAGAGGGAAGCTTTCTTT	CASSLAPQGQREAFF
TRBV28	-	TRBJ1-1	-	TGTGCCAGCAGGCCCCAATTTGGGCAGGGAGACACTGAAGCTTTCTTT	CASRPQFGQGDTEAFF
TRBV5-8	-	TRBJ2-2	-	TGTGCCAGCAGCTTCGATGTTAGCACCGGGGAGCTGTTTTTT	CASSFDVSTGELFF
TRBV30	-	TRBJ2-2	-	TGTGCCTGGAGTTTCGACCCGGGCACCGGGGAGCTGTTTTTT	CAWSFDPGTGELFF
TRBV28	TRBD1	TRBJ2-7	-	TGTGCCAGCAGTTTTCGGGACAGATCGTTCGAGCAGTACTTC	CASSFRDRSFEQYF
TRBV4-1	TRBD1	TRBJ2-7	-	TGCGCCAGCAGCCAAGATCGGACAGGGGCCTACGAGCAGTACTTC	CASSQDRTGAYEQYF
TRBV18	-	TRBJ2-3	-	TGTGCCAGCTCACCACAGGACAGCACAGATACGCAGTATTTT	CASSPQDSTDTQYF
TRBV5-4	-	TRBJ1-6	-	TGTGCCAGCAGCACTAGAGGGGGTTCTGGTAATTCACCCCTCCACTTT	CASSTRGGSGNSPLHF
TRBV6-5	-	TRBJ1-5	-	TGTGCCAGCAGTTACAGCCAGCACAATCAGCCCCAGCATTTT	CASSYSQHNQPQHF
TRBV5-1	TRBD2	TRBJ2-3	-	TGCGCCAGCCGGGGGGGTCCTTACAGCACAGATACGCAGTATTTT	CASRGGPYSTDTQYF
TRBV7-9	-	TRBJ2-1	-	TGTGCCAGCAGCTTAGAAGGTTGGAATAGCAATGAGCAGTTCTTC	CASSLEGWNSNEQFF
TRBV5-1	TRBD1	TRBJ2-6	-	TGCGCCAGCAGCGCCGGGACAGCTAGCTCTGGGGCCAACGTCCTGACTTTC	CASSAGTASSGANVLTF
TRBV5-6	-	TRBJ1-4	-	TGTGCCAGCAGCTCACAGCACATGGGGTTTGGTGAAAAACTGTTTTTT	CASSSQHMGFGEKLFF
TRBV27	-	TRBJ1-1	-	TGTGCCAGCAGTTTATCGGCCAGCCAGGGAGCTTTCTTT	CASSLSASQGAFF
TRBV7-8	-	TRBJ1-6	few	TGTGCCAGCAGTCCAGGGCTGGGTAATTCACCCCTCCACTTT	CASSPGLGNSPLHF
TRBV28	-	TRBJ1-5	-	TGTGCCAGCAGTTTGTCCCAAGGAGGGCCCCAGCATTTT	CASSLSQGGPQHF
TRBV30	-	TRBJ2-1	-	TGTGCCTGGAATCCCCGATCCTACAATGAGCAGTTCTTC	CAWNPRSYNEQFF
TRBV5-1	-	TRBJ2-5	-	TGCGCCAGCAGACGTGACACCTACCAAGAGACCCAGTACTTC	CASRRDTYQETQYF
TRBV6-5	-	TRBJ1-1	-	TGTGCCAGCAGTTACTCGAGGGACACTGAAGCTTTCTTT	CASSYSRDTEAFF
TRBV2	-	TRBJ1-3	-	TGTGCCAGCAGTACACCGGGACGGGGGGGAAACACCATATATTTT	CASSTPGRGGNTIYF
TRBV29-1	-	TRBJ1-3	-	TGCAGCGTGGGAGCCGAAATCTCTGGAAACACCATATATTTT	CSVGAEISGNTIYF
TRBV10-1	-	TRBJ2-2	-	TGCGCCAGCAGTGATGGAGGTTTGGGCGGGGAGCTGTTTTTT	CASSDGGLGGELFF
TRBV18	-	TRBJ1-5	-	TGTGCCAGCTCACCTACAGATAATCAGCCCCAGCATTTT	CASSPTDNQPQHF
TRBV6-5	TRBD1	TRBJ2-7	-	TGTGCCAGCAGACACCCGGGACAGGGATCCTACGAGCAGTACTTC	CASRHPGQGSYEQYF